This T cell receptor beta chain is drawn from a study of T cell repertoires in cytomegalovirus infection. Whole-study context: HLA-B-restricted CMV epitopes that are well studied were used alongside recently identified HLA-C-restricted ones. Public TCR beta signatures marked donors with CMV infection and the matching HLA.

Of note for this clonotype: Its antigen remains unidentified.

Broader study findings: Frequencies of public TCR beta families were cumulated, and this identified carriers of CMV plus the relevant HLA. HLA-C-restricted CMV-specific TCR beta clonotypes prevailed in the ex vivo response.

One entry per CDR3 protein, called by TCRdb with MiXCR from the reads. The sample consists of 20,000 or so distinct CDR3 sequences, 20% to 25% of them appearing once. The germline CDR1 and CDR2 sequences are MNHNS and SASEGT. The CDR3 contains 16 residues. Trimming at V came to 5 bases and at J to 0 bases, leaving 7 bases not matched to a gene. The TCR comes from a human donor in good health (CMV status not recorded). Some clones in this sample may be carry-over from other donors' samples. J is TRBJ2-7 and V is TRBV6-1; TRBD2 matches 10 bases. This specimen was CD8+ T cells from cultured PBMCs, taken from culture after CMV antigen stimulation. CDR3 sequence (DNA): TGTGCCAGCAGTAAATTCACTAGCGGGGACTCCTACGAGCAGTACTTC. Its translation: CASSKFTSGDSYEQYF.